The 23 T cell receptor beta chains presented below share a single source sample, sequenced in a study of cytomegalovirus exposure and HLA in healthy donors. The protocol was immunoSEQ multiplex PCR, while the TCRdb copy is restricted to in-frame clones and leaves out a portion. Seen here are 110,000 to 150,000 clones, roughly nine tenths observed once, and the top ten hold about 0.7%. The sequenced material came from PBMCs. These receptors originate from a man between 18 and 35 years old in good health and CMV-seronegative.

The chain recombines TRBV7-2 with TRBJ2-3, with TRBD1 as a possible D gene (6 bases). Looked up from germline, CDR1 is SGHTA and CDR2 is FQGNSA. V gave up 5 bases and J gave up 2 bases, with 17 bases separating them. This CDR3 has 16 amino acids. The CDR3 loop is CASSRRGQPNTDTQYF. CDR3 DNA sequence: TGTGCCAGCAGCCGACGGGGACAACCGAACACAGATACGCAGTATTTT.

This clone was observed once. V is TRBV10-3 and J is TRBJ2-7; 7 bases map to TRBD2. V trimming: 5 bases; J trimming: 2 bases; junction bases outside the gene matches: 18. The germline CDR1 and CDR2 sequences are ENHRY and SYGVKD. The CDR3 has 18 amino acids. The CDR3 DNA reads TGTGCCATCAGTAAGGCCACCTCAACGGTCGGGACTACCTACGAGCAGTACTTC. Translating it yields CAISKATSTVGTTYEQYF.

The chain recombines TRBV6-4 with TRBJ2-1, with 9 nucleotides matching TRBD1. V was clipped by 6 bases and J by 6 bases; unmatched bases: 9. Germline assignment: CDR1 MRHNA and CDR2 SNTAGT. CDR3 length equals 15 residues. In DNA form, the CDR3 reads TGTGCCAGCAGACAGACAGGGGGTTTTTTCAATGAGCAGTTCTTC. The encoded protein is CASRQTGGFFNEQFF.

The chain joins TRBV5-1 to TRBJ1-2; TRBD1 is a possible D gene (6 bases). The V end was cut by 3 bases, the J end by 4 bases, with 16 bases between. CDR1 is SGHRS and CDR2 is YFSETQ in the germline V gene. The CDR3 has 15 amino acids. CDR3 sequence reads: CASSSGQLGAYGYTF. DNA for the CDR3: TGCGCCAGCAGCTCGGGACAACTTGGGGCCTATGGCTACACCTTC. Drawing the rest from reference TRBV5-1 and TRBJ1-2, the complete variable domain is KAGVTQTPRYLIKTRGQQVTLSCSPISGHRSVSWYQQTPGQGLQFLFEYFSETQRNKGNFPGRFSGRQFSNSRSEMNVSTLELGDSALYLCASSSGQLGAYGYTFGSGTRLTVV.

The chain carries TRBV7-3 and TRBJ2-1, with TRBD1 matching over 11 bases. J gave up 8 bases and V 5 bases, and 11 bases lay outside the gene matches. Germline-derived CDR1 and CDR2 are SGHTA and FQGTGA. The CDR3 has 16 residues. Written as DNA, the CDR3 is TGTGCCAGCAGCCTTTACCAGGGACAGGGGGTGGATGAGCAGTTCTTC. It encodes CASSLYQGQGVDEQFF. Based on the CDR3 plus reference TRBV7-3 and TRBJ2-1, the full variable domain is GAGVSQTPSNKVTEKGKYVELRCDPISGHTALYWYRQSLGQGPEFLIYFQGTGAADDSGLPNDRFFAVRPEGSVSTLKIQRTERGDSAVYLCASSLYQGQGVDEQFFGPGTRLTVL.

The chain joins TRBV2 to TRBJ1-5, with D possibly TRBD1 on 6 matching bases. The CDR3 runs to 16 residues. Trimming shortened V by 9 bases and J by 3 bases, and 21 bases separated the two germline ends. CDR1 and CDR2 from the germline V gene are SNHLY and FYNNEI. This chain's CDR3 is CASTKSGTRHNQPQHF. CDR3 in DNA: TGTGCCAGTACTAAGAGCGGGACACGTCACAATCAGCCCCAGCATTTT.

The J gene is TRBJ1-2, the V gene TRBV28; D might be TRBD1 (5 bases). Germline V gene data show CDR1 as MDHEN and CDR2 as SYDVKM. Trimming removed 3 bases at V and 8 bases at J, with 13 bases between. CDR3 length: 13 residues. CDR3 DNA sequence: TGTGCCAGCAGTTTTTCGGGTCAGGGCGGCTACACCTTC. This sequence encodes CASSFSGQGGYTF.

This clone appeared once. The chain is built from TRBV7-2 and TRBJ1-1; the D is unclear. V lost 5 bases and J lost 4, with 8 bases in between. The germline V gene encodes CDR1 SGHTA and CDR2 FQGNSA. There are 12 residues in the CDR3. CDR3 in DNA: TGTGCCAGCAGCGCCATGGCCACTGAAGCTTTCTTT. Its translation is CASSAMATEAFF.

The rearrangement links TRBV7-9 to TRBJ1-1; D gene unclear. V was pared by 1 base and J by 11 bases, with 11 bases between. The CDR3 sequence is 12 residues long. Germline loops: CDR1 SEHNR, CDR2 FQNEAQ (reference sequence). CDR3 residues: CASSLVERRAFF. The CDR3 bases are TGTGCCAGCAGCTTAGTGGAAAGGAGGGCTTTCTTT.

J is TRBJ1-6 and V is TRBV9, with a tentative D call TRBD1 (6 bases). CDR3 length equals 16 residues. V gave up 1 base and J gave up 7 bases, with 15 bases separating them. In germline, CDR1 is SGDLS, CDR2 YYNGEE. As DNA, the CDR3 is TGTGCCAGCAGCGTACAGGCAGGGGAGTACAATTCACCCCTCCACTTT. This gives the protein CASSVQAGEYNSPLHF.

J is TRBJ1-3 and V is TRBV9; D unresolved. Between the trimmed V and J ends, which lost 0 bases and 4 bases, there was a span of 17 bases. The CDR3 totals 17 residues. Germline V gene lookup returns CDR1 SGDLS and CDR2 YYNGEE. The CDR3 nucleotides read TGTGCCAGCAGCGTAGACCTCTTGAGGGATGTGGGAAACACCATATATTTT. Translating it yields CASSVDLLRDVGNTIYF. Full variable domain (missing parts from reference TRBV9 and TRBJ1-3): DSGVTQTPKHLITATGQRVTLRCSPRSGDLSVYWYQQSLDQGLQFLIQYYNGEERAKGNILERFSAQQFPDLHSELNLSSLELGDSALYFCASSVDLLRDVGNTIYFGEGSWLTVV.

There are a few counts of this clone. V usage is TRBV4-1 and J usage is TRBJ1-3, with D possibly TRBD1 on 5 matching bases. The CDR3 is 15 amino acids. Trimming took off 3 bases at V and 6 bases at J, with 15 bases between the two ends. CDR1 and CDR2 from the germline V gene are MGHRA and YSYEKL. The CDR3 sequence: CASSQGRGVTNTIYF. The CDR3 nucleotides are TGCGCCAGCAGCCAGGGGCGGGGTGTTACAAACACCATATATTTT.

The chain joins TRBV5-6 to TRBJ1-3; 8 nucleotides align to TRBD1. Germline assignment: CDR1 SGHDT and CDR2 YYEEEE. With 5 bases clipped from V and 0 bases from J, the junction kept 10 bases outside the gene matches. CDR3 length: 17 residues. The CDR3 coding sequence is TGTGCCAGCAGTCCCGGGACAGGAATTCTCTCTGGAAACACCATATATTTT. Translating it yields CASSPGTGILSGNTIYF. The full variable domain, completed using reference TRBV5-6 and TRBJ1-3, is DAGVTQSPTHLIKTRGQQVTLRCSPKSGHDTVSWYQQALGQGPQFIFQYYEEEERQRGNFPDRFSGHQFPNYSSELNVNALLLGDSALYLCASSPGTGILSGNTIYFGEGSWLTVV.

This chain links TRBV7-2 with TRBJ1-1; 8 nucleotides line up with TRBD1. V lost 1 base to trimming and J lost 4 bases; unmatched junction nucleotides: 2. The CDR3 runs 14 residues. The germline gives CDR1 SGHTA, CDR2 FQGNSA. The DNA of the CDR3 is TGTGCCAGCAGCTTAGGACAGGGGCGCACTGAAGCTTTCTTT. This encodes CASSLGQGRTEAFF.

This clone was observed once. This chain uses TRBV2 with TRBJ1-1, with D perhaps TRBD1 (5 bases). The CDR3 has 17 amino acids. Per germline, CDR1 SNHLY and CDR2 FYNNEI. Trimming stripped 2 bases from V and 3 bases from J, with 19 bases between. The CDR3 nucleotides read TGTGCCAGCAGTGAAAGGGCTCTGGGACTTGGGGACACTGAAGCTTTCTTT. Encoded protein: CASSERALGLGDTEAFF.

The J gene is TRBJ2-5, the V gene TRBV7-7, with D uncertain. This CDR3 is 16 amino acids long. Germline-derived CDR1 and CDR2 are SSHAT and FNYEAQ (reference sequence). V was cut by 2 bases and J by 5 bases, with 18 bases left in between. The CDR3 protein is CASSLFYGLPAETQYF. DNA for the CDR3: TGTGCCAGCAGCTTATTCTACGGCCTTCCAGCGGAGACCCAGTACTTC.

The CDR3 bases are TGTGCCATCAGCGACGCCGGACTAGCGACAGATACGCAGTATTTT. Translation gives CAISDAGLATDTQYF. This sequence joins TRBV10-3 and TRBJ2-3; 9 bases match TRBD2. Per the germline V gene, CDR1 is ENHRY and CDR2 is SYGVKD. The ends lost 6 bases at V and 3 bases at J; junction bases unmatched: 7. The CDR3 loop spans 15 amino acids.

This clone was counted once. The V call is TRBV30, the J call TRBJ1-4; 10 bases align to TRBD1. J lost 10 bases, V lost 2 bases, and 4 bases had no gene match. This CDR3 region has 13 residues. Per germline, CDR1 GTSNPN and CDR2 SVGIG (reference sequence). CDR3 sequence (DNA): TGTGCCTGGAGTACTCGACAGGGGGCAAAACTGTTTTTT. Its protein is CAWSTRQGAKLFF.

The V gene is TRBV9, the J gene TRBJ2-4; D remains ambiguous. V shed 0 bases and J shed 0 bases, with 13 bases lying between them. Per germline, CDR1 SGDLS and CDR2 YYNGEE. The CDR3 is made up of 17 amino acids. The CDR3 loop is CASSVAPLDLAKNIQYF. CDR3 DNA sequence: TGTGCCAGCAGCGTAGCCCCCCTAGACCTAGCCAAAAACATTCAGTACTTC.

V usage is TRBV5-1 and J usage is TRBJ2-7; D is unclear. The germline V and J ends were trimmed by 5 bases and 4 bases, with 10 bases remaining between them. The CDR3 contains 12 residues. Germline CDR1 reads SGHRS; CDR2 reads YFSETQ. CDR3 protein: CASSHANYEQYF. In DNA form, the CDR3 reads TGCGCCAGCAGTCATGCGAATTACGAGCAGTACTTC.

V usage is TRBV5-4 and J usage is TRBJ2-2, with a possible D match to TRBD2 (5 bases). The V gene's germline CDR1 is SGHNT and CDR2 YYREEE (reference sequence). V was shortened by 7 bases and J by 0 bases, with 22 bases between the two germline ends. This CDR3 is 18 amino acids long. The CDR3 region is CASDESERTRPNTGELFF. CDR3 sequence (DNA): TGTGCCAGCGACGAATCGGAAAGAACTAGGCCGAACACCGGGGAGCTGTTTTTT.

The chain combines TRBV30 with TRBJ1-3; D is undetermined. Trimming took off 5 bases at V and 2 bases at J, with 16 bases between the two ends. Germline assignment: CDR1 GTSNPN and CDR2 SVGIG (reference sequence). CDR3 length: 15 amino acids. This CDR3 is CAWEASGVAGNTIYF. For the CDR3, the DNA is TGTGCCTGGGAGGCCTCCGGGGTCGCTGGAAACACCATATATTTT.

The chain employs TRBV11-2 and TRBJ1-2; 7 bases fit TRBD1. J lost 2 bases, V lost 6 bases, and 9 bases had no gene match. CDR1 and CDR2 (germline): SGHAT, FQNNGV. CDR3 length: 15 amino acids. The DNA of the CDR3 is TGTGCCAGCAGATTTACAGGGGCTACCAACTATGGCTACACCTTC. This codes for CASRFTGATNYGYTF.